This T cell receptor beta chain was captured in a study of T cells in Graves' hyperthyroidism and ophthalmopathy. Amplification yielded TCR beta CDR3 regions, with RNA transcripts as the source. First-round RT-PCR targeting the TCR CDR3 was performed with the HTBI primer set. TCRdb recomputed calls from the multiplex PCR reads with MiXCR, one row per CDR3 protein. The data contain more than 450,000 distinct CDR3 sequences, 12% to 15% of them singletons. The CDR3 is made up of 18 amino acids. Trimming removed 1 base from V and 2 bases from J, with 19 bases in between. Germline-derived CDR1 and CDR2 are MNHEY and SVGEGT.

The source material was blood. The clonotype originates from a woman aged 40 to 50 with Graves' hyperthyroidism. The V and J genes are TRBV6-2 or TRBV6-3 and TRBJ2-3; weak D call: TRBD2 (5 bases). The CDR3 loop reads CASSYFRANSDYTDTQYF. The DNA of the CDR3 is TGTGCCAGCAGTTACTTTCGGGCGAATAGCGACTACACAGATACGCAGTATTTT.